This entry is about one T cell receptor (beta chain). The data were obtained in a study of blood T cell repertoires in COVID-19. The table came from immunoSEQ multiplex PCR; TCRdb's copy has only in-frame clones and leaves some out. The sample records over 200,000 clones, just under 90% being singletons. The CDR3 sequence is 15 residues long. V dropped 4 bases and J dropped 2; count of bases not matched to a gene: 5. CDR1 and CDR2 from the germline V gene are SGHAT and FQNNGV. The TCR was taken from a man younger than 40 with COVID-19, enrolled during active disease. The specimen was peripheral blood. The J gene is TRBJ2-7, the V gene TRBV11-2; 10 nucleotides match TRBD2. The DNA for the CDR3 is TGTGCCAGCAGCTACAGCGGGGGGGCGACCTACGAGCAGTACTTC. It translates to CASSYSGGATYEQYF.